Listed below are T cell receptor beta chains from one sample, sequenced in a study of T cell responses to AZD1222 COVID-19 vaccine. The repertoire was sequenced with immunoSEQ multiplex PCR; TCRdb's copy has only in-frame clones and lacks some. The sample has about 150,000 clones, around 89% seen once. The source was peripheral blood, collected on day 0 of AZD1222 vaccination. The receptors were gathered from an adult in good health. Both conserved end residues are part of each CDR3. D genes are given only for firm matches. Only some rows state a clone size, as once, few, many or a class for expanded clones.

D	length	J	size	V	DNA	CDR3
TRBD1	14	TRBJ1-2	-	TRBV5-4	TGTGCCAGCAGCTTCAGGGGGCAGGCCTATGGCTACACCTTC	CASSFRGQAYGYTF
-	16	TRBJ2-1	-	TRBV18	TGTGCCAGCTCACCTTTCAGCTCTAGCTCCTACAATGAGCAGTTCTTC	CASSPFSSSSYNEQFF
-	13	TRBJ1-1	-	TRBV10-3	TGTGCCATATCTGGGACGGGGAACACTGAAGCTTTCTTT	CAISGTGNTEAFF
TRBD2	16	TRBJ2-1	-	TRBV19	TGTGCCAGTAGTGGCCGACTAGCGGGAGGCTACAATGAGCAGTTCTTC	CASSGRLAGGYNEQFF
-	12	TRBJ2-5	-	TRBV7-6	TGTGCCAGCAGCTCCCCGGCCCTGACCCAGTACTTC	CASSSPALTQYF
-	12	TRBJ1-1	-	TRBV12-3/TRBV12-4	TGTGCCAGCAGTTTTGGGAAAGCGGTGGCTTTCTTT	CASSFGKAVAFF
TRBD1	14	TRBJ2-7	-	TRBV9	TGTGCCAGCAGCGTAGCGGGACAGGGGTACGAGCAGTACTTC	CASSVAGQGYEQYF
-	15	TRBJ1-2	-	TRBV28	TGTGCCAGCAGTGATCCCGACAGATTTAACTATGGCTACACCTTC	CASSDPDRFNYGYTF
TRBD2	16	TRBJ2-2	-	TRBV3-1/TRBV3-2	TGTGCCAGCAGCCAACGACTAGCGGGAGGGCCCGGGGAGCTGTTTTTT	CASSQRLAGGPGELFF
-	15	TRBJ1-1	-	TRBV6-5	TGTGCCAGCAGGGGTATGGGCAGGGGAGGCCCTGAAGCTTTCTTT	CASRGMGRGGPEAFF
-	11	TRBJ1-1	-	TRBV6-5	TGTGCCAGCAGCCAGGGACCTGAAGCTTTCTTT	CASSQGPEAFF
-	13	TRBJ2-7	few	TRBV6-5	TGTGCCAGCAAACGGGCCTTCAACTACGAGCAGTACTTC	CASKRAFNYEQYF
TRBD1	15	TRBJ1-1	once	TRBV10-3	TGTGCCATCAGGCCCGGGACAGGTGGTGGTACTGAAGCTTTCTTT	CAIRPGTGGGTEAFF